The sequence of this TCR beta chain was determined in a study of response to subunit inactivated influenza vaccine. Study conclusions and caveats: The authors suggested that every seasonal influenza vaccination recruits few new T cells.

From the RT-PCR reads, TCRdb called clonotypes with MiXCR, one entry per CDR3 protein. This sample yields about 830,000 distinct CDR3 sequences, of which around 20% are seen a single time; approximately 11% belongs to the top ten. The CDR3 loop spans 14 amino acids. The V end was cut by 0 bases, the J end by 5 bases, with 7 bases between. CDR1 and CDR2 (germline): LNHNV, YYDKDF (reference sequence). A remark on this clonotype: The antigen is unknown.

Sequenced material: PBMCs from blood, taken about 5 days after vaccination. This TCR came from a man aged 50 or older who received an inactivated influenza vaccine. The rearrangement links TRBV15 to TRBJ2-2; maybe TRBD2 (5 bases). The CDR3 region has the DNA TGTGCCACCAGCAGAGAGGGAGATACCGGGGAGCTGTTTTTT. Amino acid sequence: CATSREGDTGELFF.